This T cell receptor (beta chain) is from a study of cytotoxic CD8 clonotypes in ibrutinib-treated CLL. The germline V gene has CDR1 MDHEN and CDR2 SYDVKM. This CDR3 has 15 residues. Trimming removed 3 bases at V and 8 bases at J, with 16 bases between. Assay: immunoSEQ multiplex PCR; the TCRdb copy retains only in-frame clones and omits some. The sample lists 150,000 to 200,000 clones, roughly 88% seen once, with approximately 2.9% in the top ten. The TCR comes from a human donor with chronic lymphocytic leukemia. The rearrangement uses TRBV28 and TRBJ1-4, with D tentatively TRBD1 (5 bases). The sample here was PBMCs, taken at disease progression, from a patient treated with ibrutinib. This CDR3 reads CASSFQPGTGEKLFF. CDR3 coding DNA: TGTGCCAGCAGTTTTCAGCCAGGGACTGGCGAAAAACTGTTTTTT.